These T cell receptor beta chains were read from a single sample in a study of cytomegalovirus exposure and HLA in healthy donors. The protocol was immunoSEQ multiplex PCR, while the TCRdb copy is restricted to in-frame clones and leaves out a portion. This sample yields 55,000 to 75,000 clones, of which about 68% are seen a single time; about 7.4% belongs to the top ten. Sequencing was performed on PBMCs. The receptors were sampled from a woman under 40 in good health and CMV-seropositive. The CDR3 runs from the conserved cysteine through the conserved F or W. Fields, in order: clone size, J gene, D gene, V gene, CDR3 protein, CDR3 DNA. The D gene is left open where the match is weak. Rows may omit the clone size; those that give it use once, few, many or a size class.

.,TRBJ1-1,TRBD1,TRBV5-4,CASSLEGTGVGAFF,TGTGCCAGCAGCTTGGAGGGGACAGGGGTAGGAGCTTTCTTT
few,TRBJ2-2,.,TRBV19,CASSIPGTTTGELFF,TGTGCCAGTAGTATTCCGGGGACAACCACCGGGGAGCTGTTTTTT
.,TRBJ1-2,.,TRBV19,CAARGGASDYGYTF,TGTGCCGCCCGCGGGGGGGCGTCCGACTATGGCTACACCTTC
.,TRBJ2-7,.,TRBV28,CASSLLNYEQYF,TGTGCCAGCAGTTTACTAAACTACGAGCAGTACTTC
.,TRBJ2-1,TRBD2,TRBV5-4,CASSLELAGNEQFF,TGTGCCAGCAGCTTGGAGCTAGCGGGCAATGAGCAGTTCTTC
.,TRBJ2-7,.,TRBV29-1,CSVEGGGETGHNYEQYF,TGCAGCGTTGAAGGGGGGGGCGAAACGGGACATAACTACGAGCAGTACTTC
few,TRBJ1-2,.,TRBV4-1,CASSQLNRDGYTF,TGCGCCAGCAGCCAACTGAACAGGGATGGCTACACCTTC
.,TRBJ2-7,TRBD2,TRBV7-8,CASSLGLAAPYEQYF,TGTGCCAGCAGCTTAGGACTAGCGGCCCCCTACGAGCAGTACTTC
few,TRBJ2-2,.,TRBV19,CASRGSANTGELFF,TGTGCCAGTAGGGGCAGTGCGAACACCGGGGAGCTGTTTTTT
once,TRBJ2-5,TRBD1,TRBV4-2,CASSLWDREVETQYF,TGTGCCAGCAGCCTCTGGGACAGGGAGGTGGAGACCCAGTACTTC
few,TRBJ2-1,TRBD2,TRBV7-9,CASSLSGSGGSEEQFF,TGTGCCAGCAGCCTTTCCGGGTCGGGGGGATCAGAGGAGCAGTTCTTC
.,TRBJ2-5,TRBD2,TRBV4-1,CASSHPLAGAGEQYF,TGCGCCAGCAGCCACCCCCTAGCGGGGGCGGGAGAGCAGTACTTC
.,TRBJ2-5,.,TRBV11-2,CASSLTGETQYF,TGTGCCAGCAGCTTAACCGGAGAGACCCAGTACTTC
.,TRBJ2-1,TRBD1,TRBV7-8,CASSTRQGRTPYNEQFF,TGTGCCAGCAGCACCCGACAGGGACGAACTCCCTACAATGAGCAGTTCTTC
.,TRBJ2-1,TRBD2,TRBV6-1,CASSFLAGGYNEQFF,TGTGCCAGCAGTTTCTTAGCGGGAGGGTACAATGAGCAGTTCTTC
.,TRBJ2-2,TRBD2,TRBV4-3,CASSQEASGMFLNTGELFF,TGCGCCAGCAGCCAAGAGGCTAGCGGGATGTTCCTAAACACCGGGGAGCTGTTTTTT
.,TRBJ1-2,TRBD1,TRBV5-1,CASSGAGGGYGYTF,TGCGCCAGCAGCGGGGCAGGGGGCGGCTATGGCTACACCTTC
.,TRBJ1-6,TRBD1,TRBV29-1,CSVLGTERNQGRWNSPLHF,TGCAGCGTCCTAGGGACAGAGCGAAACCAAGGCCGATGGAATTCACCCCTCCACTTT
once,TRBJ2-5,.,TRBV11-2,CASSSTSLQETQYF,TGTGCCAGCAGCTCAACTAGCTTGCAAGAGACCCAGTACTTC
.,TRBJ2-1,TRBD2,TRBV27,CASSHRTRWGNEQFF,TGTGCCAGCAGTCACCGGACTAGGTGGGGCAATGAGCAGTTCTTC
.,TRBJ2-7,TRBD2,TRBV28,CASSPTLAGSYEQYF,TGTGCCAGCAGTCCGACGCTAGCGGGATCGTACGAGCAGTACTTC
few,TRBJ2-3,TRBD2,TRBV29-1,CSGGLGTGTDTQYF,TGCAGCGGGGGACTAGGTACGGGCACAGATACGCAGTATTTT
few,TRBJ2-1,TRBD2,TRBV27,CASSSISGSSYNEQFF,TGTGCCAGCAGTTCGATCAGCGGGAGCTCCTACAATGAGCAGTTCTTC
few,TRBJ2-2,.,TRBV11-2,CASRSGTLSGELFF,TGTGCCAGCAGGAGCGGGACATTGAGCGGGGAGCTGTTTTTT
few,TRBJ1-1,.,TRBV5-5,CASSLAGGMNTEAFF,TGTGCCAGCAGCTTGGCTGGGGGGATGAACACTGAAGCTTTCTTT
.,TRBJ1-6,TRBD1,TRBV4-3,CASSRDRNSPLHF,TGCGCCAGCAGCCGGGACAGAAATTCACCCCTCCACTTT
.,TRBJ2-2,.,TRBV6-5,CATRRGRDTGELFF,TGTGCCACCAGGCGGGGGCGGGACACCGGGGAGCTGTTTTTT
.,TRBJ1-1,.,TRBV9,CASSLAGGGGTEAFF,TGTGCCAGCAGCCTAGCGGGGGGAGGGGGCACTGAAGCTTTCTTT
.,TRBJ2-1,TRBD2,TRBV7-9,CASSPPPAREDGINEQFF,TGTGCCAGCAGCCCCCCTCCCGCGCGGGAGGATGGTATAAATGAGCAGTTCTTC
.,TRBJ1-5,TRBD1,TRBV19,CASKGPGTGFYSNQPQHF,TGTGCCAGTAAGGGACCCGGGACAGGTTTTTATAGCAATCAGCCCCAGCATTTT
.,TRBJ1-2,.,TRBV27,CASSLSGSKGYTF,TGTGCCAGCAGTTTATCCGGGAGTAAAGGCTACACCTTC
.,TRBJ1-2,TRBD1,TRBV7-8,CASSLRPGQGTYGYTF,TGTGCCAGCAGCCTAAGGCCGGGACAGGGGACCTATGGCTACACCTTC
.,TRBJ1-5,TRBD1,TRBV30,CAWSDRGANQPQHF,TGTGCCTGGAGTGACAGGGGAGCAAATCAGCCCCAGCATTTT
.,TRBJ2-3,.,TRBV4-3,CASSQSSDSTHTQYF,TGCGCCAGCAGCCAATCTTCGGACAGCACACATACGCAGTATTTT
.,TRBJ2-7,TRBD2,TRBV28,CASSFSLADYEQYF,TGTGCCAGCAGTTTTAGCCTAGCGGATTACGAGCAGTACTTC
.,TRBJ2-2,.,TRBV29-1,CSARERTNTGELFF,TGCAGCGCCCGAGAGAGGACGAACACCGGGGAGCTGTTTTTT
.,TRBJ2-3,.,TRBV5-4,CASSRGGTDTQYF,TGTGCCAGCAGCCGTGGAGGGACAGATACGCAGTATTTT
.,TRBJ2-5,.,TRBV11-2,CASSLSEETQYF,TGTGCCAGCAGCTTGAGTGAAGAGACCCAGTACTTC
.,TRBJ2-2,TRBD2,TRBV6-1,CASTEAGGPPTGELFF,TGTGCCAGCACCGAAGCGGGAGGGCCCCCCACCGGGGAGCTGTTTTTT
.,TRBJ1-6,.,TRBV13,CASRSSGFSPLHF,TGTGCCAGCAGGTCTTCAGGGTTTTCACCCCTCCACTTT
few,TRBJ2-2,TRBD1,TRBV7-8,CASSGQGSMGTGELFF,TGTGCCAGCAGTGGACAGGGATCAATGGGCACCGGGGAGCTGTTTTTT
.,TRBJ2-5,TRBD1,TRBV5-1,CASSPPTDREETQYF,TGCGCCAGCAGCCCGCCAACGGACAGGGAAGAGACCCAGTACTTC
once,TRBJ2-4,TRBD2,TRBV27,CASSSDLAGAKNIQYF,TGTGCCAGCAGTTCGGACCTAGCGGGAGCCAAAAACATTCAGTACTTC
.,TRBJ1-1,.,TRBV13,CASSLGDTLNTEAFF,TGTGCCAGCAGCTTAGGCGACACCTTGAACACTGAAGCTTTCTTT
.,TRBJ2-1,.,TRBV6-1,CASGLRYSNEQFF,TGTGCCAGCGGACTCAGGTATAGCAATGAGCAGTTCTTC
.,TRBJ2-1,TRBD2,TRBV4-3,CASSQEGSGNYNEQFF,TGCGCCAGCAGCCAAGAGGGTAGCGGGAATTACAATGAGCAGTTCTTC
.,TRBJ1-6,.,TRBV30,CAWSVLGGDNSPLHF,TGTGCCTGGAGTGTACTAGGGGGAGATAATTCACCCCTCCACTTT
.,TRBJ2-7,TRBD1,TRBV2,CASNPRGTGGALEQYF,TGTGCCAGTAACCCGCGAGGGACAGGGGGTGCCCTGGAGCAGTACTTC